This TCR beta chain is drawn from a study of vaccination effects on CD4 cells after COVID-19. For the study at large: Participants each got two BNT162b2 or mRNA-1273 vaccine doses. Convalescent patients (n = two) were sampled 16 days and one week prevaccination.

Method: immunoSEQ multiplex PCR; TCRdb's copy keeps in-frame clones and lacks some. In the table there are about 45,000 clones, roughly two thirds of which are singletons. The trim removed 7 bases at V and 4 bases at J, leaving 5 bases unmatched. Germline V gene data show CDR1 as MNHEY and CDR2 as SVGAGI. The CDR3 has 13 residues. Under the ViraFEST assay, PBMC were stimulated with viral peptide pools so that antigen-specific CD4+ T cells expanded. Sequencing was performed afterwards. With about 9 days of culture completed, CD4+ T cells were isolated. This individual contracted SARS-CoV-2 between March and December 2020, as verified by PCR. A half-medium replacement with IL-2 medium was carried out on days 3 and 7. The count of this clone is one. What it binds is not known. Study-wide points: Late after vaccination, infection- and vaccine-induced clones showed marked clonal contraction.

The sequence came from a human donor who had a prior SARS-CoV-2 infection. The source was CD4+ T cells from PBMCs cultured with a peptide pool, collected before COVID-19 vaccination. V usage is TRBV6-5 and J usage is TRBJ2-7; the match to TRBD1 covers 9 bases. The DNA of the CDR3 is TGTGCCAGCACCCGGACAGGGGCGTACGAGCAGTACTTC. It specifies CASTRTGAYEQYF.